The 30 T cell receptor beta chains listed next were all sequenced from one sample in a study of a mutant IDH1 vaccine in newly diagnosed glioma. The time point is: week 11, during vaccination. A single vaccine dose contained 300 ug of mutant IDH1 20-mer peptide, and topical imiquimod was used with it. Here immunoSEQ multiplex PCR was the method, and the copy in TCRdb shows in-frame clones only, minus some. The sample yields tens of thousands of clones, roughly 89% seen once. Antigens of these TCRs are unknown. The material sequenced was PBMCs, taken from a glioma patient whose treatment included an IDH1 peptide vaccine. These receptor sequences come from a man aged 40-49 years with glioma.

The rearrangement joins TRBV7-2 to TRBJ2-1, with 13 bases identical to TRBD2. V lost 5 bases to trimming and J lost 4 bases; unmatched junction nucleotides: 2. This CDR3 comprises 15 residues. Germline-derived CDR1 and CDR2 are SGHTA and FQGNSA. The chain's CDR3 is CASSPTSGRYNEQFF. The CDR3 coding sequence is TGTGCCAGCAGCCCGACTAGCGGGAGGTACAATGAGCAGTTCTTC.

V and J are TRBV4-1 and TRBJ2-7, with D possibly called TRBD1 or TRBD2 (5 bases each). Germline-derived CDR1 and CDR2 are MGHRA and YSYEKL. Trimming took 4 bases from V and 3 from J, leaving 19 bases between them. This CDR3 has 16 amino acids. DNA for the CDR3: TGCGCCAGCAGCCCTCCACGTTTGGGGACCCACTACGAGCAGTACTTC. Translating it yields CASSPPRLGTHYEQYF.

The J gene is TRBJ2-7, the V gene TRBV4-1, with TRBD2 matching over 7 bases. V was clipped by 1 base and J by 3 bases; unmatched bases: 12. Germline V lookup: CDR1 MGHRA, CDR2 YSYEKL. The CDR3 sequence is 17 residues long. Written as DNA, the CDR3 is TGCGCCAGCAGCCAAGTTTTTCCGGGAGGACCACTCTACGAGCAGTACTTC. Amino acids: CASSQVFPGGPLYEQYF.

The chain carries TRBV9 and TRBJ2-1; no firm D call. CDR1 and CDR2 (germline): SGDLS, YYNGEE. Trimming pared 0 bases from V and 5 bases from J, leaving 6 bases between. The CDR3 sequence is 13 residues long. CDR3 sequence: CASSVVTNNEQFF. Written as DNA, the CDR3 is TGTGCCAGCAGCGTAGTGACCAACAATGAGCAGTTCTTC.

The genes are TRBV10-3 and TRBJ1-1, with a tentative D call TRBD1 (6 bases). Trimming removed 6 bases from V and 0 bases from J, with 11 bases in between. There are 14 residues in the CDR3. Germline V lookup: CDR1 ENHRY, CDR2 SYGVKD. CDR3 residues: CAIRGQTMNTEAFF. CDR3 sequence (DNA): TGTGCCATCAGGGGACAAACCATGAACACTGAAGCTTTCTTT.

The V call is TRBV5-3, the J call TRBJ2-7, with 16 bases identical to TRBD2. TRBV5-3 is an ORF, and what it does is uncertain. Trimming removed 4 bases from V and 7 bases from J; junction bases left unmatched: 14. The CDR3 is 18 residues long. CDR3 bases: TGTGCCAGAAGCACCGGGACTAGCGGGAGGGAACTCCTAAGGGAGCAGTACTTC. Translation gives CARSTGTSGRELLREQYF.

The chain joins TRBV5-8 to TRBJ2-5, with 10 bases lining up with TRBD2. CDR1 is SGHTS, CDR2 YDEGEE, per germline. CDR3 length: 17 residues. The V and J ends lost 5 bases and 1 base, in that order; junction bases with no gene match: 11. In DNA, the CDR3 is TGTGCCAGCAGTCAACCACTAGCGGGGAATATCCAAGAGACCCAGTACTTC. Its protein product is CASSQPLAGNIQETQYF. The whole variable domain, remainder taken from reference TRBV5-8 and TRBJ2-5, is EAGVTQSPTHLIKTRGQQATLRCSPISGHTSVYWYQQALGLGLQFLLWYDEGEERNRGNFPPRFSGRQFPNYSSELNVNALELEDSALYLCASSQPLAGNIQETQYFGPGTRLLVL.

This clone was seen only once. V and J are TRBV20-1 and TRBJ2-5; D is uncertain. The CDR3 covers 9 residues. Germline loops: CDR1 DFQATT, CDR2 SNEGSKA (reference sequence). V lost 8 bases to trimming and J lost 2 bases, with 3 bases between them. The CDR3 loop reads CSSQETQYF. CDR3 coding DNA: TGCAGTTCTCAAGAGACCCAGTACTTC.

This clone has a handful of counts. This chain uses TRBV5-1 with TRBJ2-1; D might be TRBD1 or TRBD2, each matching 5 bases. The CDR3 contains 14 residues. Germline V gene sequence: CDR1 SGHRS, CDR2 YFSETQ. The V end lost 2 bases, the J end lost 6 bases, and 12 bases lay between the germline ends. The CDR3 sequence is CASSFRSGGNEQFF. CDR3 coding DNA: TGCGCCAGCAGCTTTAGGTCTGGGGGCAATGAGCAGTTCTTC.

The CDR3 sequence: CASSLGLYNEQFF. The CDR3 DNA sequence: TGTGCCAGCAGCTTAGGACTCTACAATGAGCAGTTCTTC. The rearrangement uses TRBV7-9 and TRBJ2-1, with D unresolved. Germline V gene sequence: CDR1 SEHNR, CDR2 FQNEAQ (reference sequence). The CDR3 runs 13 residues. Between the trimmed V and J ends, which lost 1 base and 3 bases, there was a span of 4 bases.

This clone was seen just once. V gene TRBV7-6 combines with J gene TRBJ2-1; no firm D call. Germline V gene lookup returns CDR1 SGHVS and CDR2 FNYEAQ. Trimming took 5 bases from V and 1 from J, leaving 9 bases between them. The CDR3 totals 14 residues. In DNA form, the CDR3 reads TGTGCCAGCAGCCAGAGGTCGTCCTACAATGAGCAGTTCTTC. Protein sequence: CASSQRSSYNEQFF.

This chain links TRBV7-8 with TRBJ2-7; 13 positions agree with TRBD2. The CDR3 extends over 14 amino acids. The germline gives CDR1 SGHVS, CDR2 FQNEAQ. V lost 5 bases to trimming and J lost 6 bases; unmatched junction nucleotides: 4. CDR3 sequence reads: CASSDRLAGGEQYF. The CDR3 nucleotides are TGTGCCAGCAGCGACCGACTAGCGGGAGGCGAGCAGTACTTC.

The chain couples TRBV6-1 to TRBJ1-5, with D perhaps matching TRBD1 (5 bases). V lost 8 bases and J 3 bases, leaving 17 bases between the germline ends. In germline, CDR1 is MNHNS, CDR2 SASEGT. This CDR3 has 15 residues. CDR3 region: CASRRRGGDNQPQHF. The CDR3 DNA reads as TGTGCCAGCCGCCGGCGGGGCGGCGACAATCAGCCCCAGCATTTT.

This CDR3 is CASSIDWRGIAEAFF. The CDR3, as DNA: TGTGCCAGTAGTATAGATTGGAGGGGGATTGCTGAAGCTTTCTTT. The V call is TRBV19, the J call TRBJ1-1, with D perhaps matching TRBD1 (6 bases). Between the trimmed V and J ends, which lost 0 bases and 6 bases, there was a span of 14 bases. Germline-derived CDR1 and CDR2 are LNHDA and SQIVND (reference sequence). CDR3 length equals 15 residues.

The chain combines TRBV5-1 with TRBJ2-7; 8 nucleotides agree with TRBD2. The germline V gene encodes CDR1 SGHRS and CDR2 YFSETQ. The CDR3 runs to 16 residues. The junction had 10 bases not matched to a gene; V was cut back by 0 bases and J by 5 bases. The chain's CDR3 is CASSLVLAGGFHEQYF. CDR3 bases: TGCGCCAGCAGCTTGGTATTGGCGGGAGGATTCCACGAGCAGTACTTC. Combining the CDR3 with reference TRBV5-1 and TRBJ2-7 gives the whole variable domain KAGVTQTPRYLIKTRGQQVTLSCSPISGHRSVSWYQQTPGQGLQFLFEYFSETQRNKGNFPGRFSGRQFSNSRSEMNVSTLELGDSALYLCASSLVLAGGFHEQYFGPGTRLTVT.

This chain connects TRBV29-1 to TRBJ2-5; a possible D gene is TRBD2 (5 bases). Germline V gene sequence: CDR1 SQVTM, CDR2 ANQGSEA. This CDR3 comprises 14 residues. V dropped 6 bases and J dropped 5 bases, with 19 bases sitting between them. The CDR3 sequence is CSVPAVARVETQYF. CDR3 DNA: TGCAGCGTACCAGCGGTCGCCCGGGTGGAGACCCAGTACTTC.

CDR3 protein: CASGGQGLRGGATEAFF. CDR3 DNA: TGTGCCAGCGGGGGACAGGGTCTCAGGGGGGGGGCGACTGAAGCTTTCTTT. This sequence joins TRBV5-4 and TRBJ1-1; 9 bases agree with TRBD1. Losses at the gene ends were 7 bases for V and 5 bases for J; bases not matched to a gene: 18. Per the germline V gene, CDR1 is SGHNT and CDR2 is YYREEE (reference sequence). The CDR3 has 17 residues.

The chain combines TRBV19 with TRBJ1-2; a possible D gene is TRBD1 (6 bases). The germline gives CDR1 LNHDA, CDR2 SQIVND (reference sequence). The V end was cut by 7 bases, the J end by 0 bases, with 18 bases between. This CDR3 contains 16 residues. CDR3 loop: CASTWTAYVANYGYTF. In DNA, the CDR3 is TGTGCCAGTACTTGGACAGCCTACGTAGCTAACTATGGCTACACCTTC.

This rearrangement joins TRBV5-1 to TRBJ2-1; no firm D call. The ends were cut back, 2 bases at V and 5 bases at J, with 5 bases in the middle. The germline V gene has CDR1 SGHRS and CDR2 YFSETQ. This CDR3 is 12 amino acids long. The CDR3 sequence is CASSLLNNEQFF. The CDR3, as DNA: TGCGCCAGCAGCTTACTAAACAATGAGCAGTTCTTC.

This rearrangement joins TRBV19 to TRBJ1-1; D gene unclear. V lost 7 bases and J 1 base, leaving 7 bases between the germline ends. Germline CDR1 and CDR2: LNHDA and SQIVND (reference sequence). The CDR3 has 12 residues. The CDR3 nucleotides are TGTGCCAGTATGGCCGGGAACACTGAAGCTTTCTTT. This codes for CASMAGNTEAFF. The whole variable domain, filled in from reference TRBV19 and TRBJ1-1, reads DGGITQSPKYLFRKEGQNVTLSCEQNLNHDAMYWYRQDPGQGLRLIYYSQIVNDFQKGDIAEGYSVSREKKESFPLTVTSAQKNPTAFYLCASMAGNTEAFFGQGTRLTVV.

The chain has TRBV7-9 and TRBJ2-7, with D possibly called TRBD1 or TRBD2 (5 bases each). Trimming left V 8 bases short and J 1 base short, with 9 bases between. The CDR3 is made up of 12 amino acids. Germline V gene lookup returns CDR1 SEHNR and CDR2 FQNEAQ (reference sequence). CDR3 DNA sequence: TGTGCCAGCGGGACGCTATCCTACGAGCAGTACTTC. Protein sequence: CASGTLSYEQYF. The entire variable domain, with the rest obtained from reference TRBV7-9 and TRBJ2-7, is as follows: DTGVSQNPRHKITKRGQNVTFRCDPISEHNRLYWYRQTLGQGPEFLTYFQNEAQLEKSRLLSDRFSAERPKGSFSTLEIQRTEQGDSAMYLCASGTLSYEQYFGPGTRLTVT.

The chain employs TRBV20-1 and TRBJ2-7, with D perhaps TRBD1 (6 bases). In germline, CDR1 is DFQATT, CDR2 SNEGSKA (reference sequence). V was clipped by 6 bases and J by 6 bases, with 12 bases between them. CDR3 length: 11 amino acids. The DNA of the CDR3 is TGCAGTGCCATTGGGACAACCGAGCAGTACTTC. Its translation: CSAIGTTEQYF.

The V call is TRBV5-6, the J call TRBJ1-2; D is undetermined. The germline V gene has CDR1 SGHDT and CDR2 YYEEEE. Trimming stripped 4 bases from V and 8 bases from J, with 12 bases between. This CDR3 spans 12 amino acids. The CDR3 loop is CASSPGMRGYTF. Written as DNA, the CDR3 is TGTGCCAGCAGCCCCGGAATGAGGGGCTACACCTTC.

The chain couples TRBV6-1 to TRBJ2-5; the D gene is possibly TRBD1 (5 bases). Between the trimmed V and J ends, which lost 1 base and 5 bases, there was a span of 8 bases. Germline V gene sequence: CDR1 MNHNS, CDR2 SASEGT. The CDR3 is 13 residues long. CDR3 protein: CASSEGGVETQYF. The CDR3, as DNA: TGTGCCAGCAGTGAAGGGGGCGTGGAGACCCAGTACTTC.

V gene TRBV6-5 combines with J gene TRBJ2-7; 9 nucleotides line up with TRBD1. J was trimmed by 3 bases and V by 2 bases; bases with no gene match: 5. Germline V lookup: CDR1 MNHEY, CDR2 SVGAGI. CDR3 length equals 15 residues. The CDR3 DNA reads TGTGCCAGCAGTTACGATCGGGACAGGGTCTACGAGCAGTACTTC. Translation gives CASSYDRDRVYEQYF.

The chain employs TRBV9 and TRBJ2-1; 9 nucleotides align to TRBD2. Germline loops: CDR1 SGDLS, CDR2 YYNGEE. With V trimmed by 3 bases and J by 1 base, 5 bases remained unmatched. CDR3 length: 16 amino acids. CDR3 bases: TGTGCCAGCAGCGGTAGCGGGAGCGGATCCTACAATGAGCAGTTCTTC. Protein product: CASSGSGSGSYNEQFF.

This chain connects TRBV28 to TRBJ2-7; D uncertain. Trimming stripped 8 bases from V and 0 bases from J, with 11 bases between. Per germline, CDR1 MDHEN and CDR2 SYDVKM. This CDR3 has 13 amino acids. The CDR3 sequence: CASGDTSSYEQYF. DNA of the CDR3: TGTGCCAGCGGCGACACCAGCTCCTACGAGCAGTACTTC.

The rearrangement links TRBV18 to TRBJ2-4; either TRBD1 or TRBD2 may supply D (5 bases each). The germline V gene encodes CDR1 KGHSH and CDR2 LQKENI. The V gene lost 0 bases and the J gene lost 0 bases, with 24 bases spanning the gap. The CDR3 has 21 amino acids. In nucleotides, the CDR3 is TGTGCCAGCTCACCACCCGGGGCAGGCTGGTACGATCGGCTAGCCAAAAACATTCAGTACTTC. Its translation: CASSPPGAGWYDRLAKNIQYF.

The rearrangement links TRBV29-1 to TRBJ2-7, with D unclear. Germline CDR1 is SQVTM and CDR2 is ANQGSEA. The CDR3 contains 11 residues. Trimming shortened V by 6 bases and J by 3 bases, and 9 bases separated the two germline ends. The CDR3 DNA follows: TGCAGCGTCCTCAGGCACTACGAGCAGTACTTC. Its protein is CSVLRHYEQYF.

This chain uses TRBV6-5 with TRBJ1-2; the D is unclear. The CDR3 contains 15 residues. Trimming took off 0 bases at V and 0 bases at J, with 8 bases between the two ends. Germline CDR1 and CDR2: MNHEY and SVGAGI. CDR3 region: CASSYSQTANYGYTF. The CDR3, as DNA: TGTGCCAGCAGTTACTCCCAAACGGCTAACTATGGCTACACCTTC.